The 24 T cell receptor beta chains given below trace back to one sample, sequenced in a study of T cell responses to AZD1222 COVID-19 vaccine. TCRdb's table, derived via immunoSEQ multiplex PCR, lists solely in-frame clones and lacks some. The top ten clones hold about 1.7% of a sample with roughly 150,000 clones, 90% of them seen once. The sample here was peripheral blood, taken on day 0 of AZD1222 vaccination. These receptors all come from an adult in good health.

This rearrangement joins TRBV19 to TRBJ2-7, with 13 nucleotides matching TRBD2. The ends lost 7 bases at V and 12 bases at J; junction bases unmatched: 6. CDR3 length: 12 amino acids. Germline CDR1 is LNHDA and CDR2 is SQIVND (reference sequence). The CDR3 sequence: CASKGLAGRSYF. Written as DNA, the CDR3 is TGTGCCAGTAAGGGACTAGCGGGACGGTCGTACTTC.

The chain joins TRBV11-2 to TRBJ2-7, with 13 bases identical to TRBD2. Germline V gene sequence: CDR1 SGHAT, CDR2 FQNNGV. The V and J ends lost 1 base and 6 bases, in that order; junction bases with no gene match: 0. The CDR3 is 14 residues long. The CDR3 DNA reads TGTGCCAGCAGCTTAGGGACTAGCGGGAGCGAGCAGTACTTC. Translated, it gives CASSLGTSGSEQYF.

This rearrangement joins TRBV11-3 to TRBJ1-1, with D unclear. V lost 6 bases to trimming and J lost 1 base, with 9 bases between them. The CDR3 has 13 residues. Germline CDR1 is SGHNT and CDR2 is YENEEA. The DNA for the CDR3 is TGTGCCAGCAGACCCATTGGGAACACTGAAGCTTTCTTT. It translates to CASRPIGNTEAFF. The whole variable domain, remainder taken from reference TRBV11-3 and TRBJ1-1, is EAGVVQSPRYKIIEKKQPVAFWCNPISGHNTLYWYLQNLGQGPELLIRYENEEAVDDSQLPKDRFSAERLKGVDSTLKIQPAELGDSAVYLCASRPIGNTEAFFGQGTRLTVV.

The chain recombines TRBV3-1 (or the pseudogene TRBV3-2) with TRBJ1-5, with 8 bases identical to TRBD1. Germline V gene sequence: CDR1 LGHDT, CDR2 YNNKEL (reference sequence). J lost 0 bases, V lost 8 bases, and 12 bases had no gene match. CDR3 length: 17 residues. CDR3 region: CASGRTGSNHSNQPQHF. The CDR3 DNA sequence: TGTGCCAGCGGTAGGACAGGGTCCAACCATAGCAATCAGCCCCAGCATTTT.

V and J are TRBV7-3 and TRBJ1-5; D is ambiguous. The CDR3 contains 13 residues. Trimming took 4 bases from V and 7 from J, leaving 11 bases between them. Germline lookup yields CDR1 SGHTA and CDR2 FQGTGA. CDR3 residues: CASSSGPMQPQHF. For the CDR3, the DNA is TGTGCCAGCAGCTCCGGCCCCATGCAGCCCCAGCATTTT.

This chain joins TRBV27 and TRBJ1-3, with D perhaps TRBD1 (5 bases). The CDR3 loop spans 15 amino acids. CDR1 is MNHEY and CDR2 is SMNVEV in the germline V gene (reference sequence). V was pared by 2 bases and J by 0 bases, with 8 bases between. CDR3 DNA sequence: TGTGCCAGCAGTTTAGGTAGGGGCTCTGGAAACACCATATATTTT. It encodes CASSLGRGSGNTIYF.

The chain joins TRBV9 to TRBJ1-5, with 9 bases matching TRBD1. V was pared by 3 bases and J by 4 bases, with 5 bases of the junction left unmatched. The germline V gene has CDR1 SGDLS and CDR2 YYNGEE. The CDR3 totals 15 residues. DNA for the CDR3: TGTGCCAGCAGCGAGGGGACAGGGCTAAATCAGCCCCAGCATTTT. Its protein is CASSEGTGLNQPQHF.

This chain joins TRBV7-9 and TRBJ2-7; TRBD2 might be the D (6 bases). The germline CDR1 and CDR2 sequences are SEHNR and FQNEAQ (reference sequence). This CDR3 has 13 amino acids. V dropped 0 bases and J dropped 4 bases, with 7 bases sitting between them. CDR3: CASSLAGTYEQYF. Here the CDR3 DNA reads TGTGCCAGCAGCTTAGCAGGGACTTACGAGCAGTACTTC.

The rearrangement uses TRBV4-1 and TRBJ2-1; the match to TRBD2 covers 10 bases. Germline V gene sequence: CDR1 MGHRA, CDR2 YSYEKL. The CDR3 contains 15 residues. V shed 8 bases and J 4 bases; nucleotides not matched to a gene: 8. CDR3 residues: CASQTGLALYNEQFF. The CDR3 DNA reads as TGCGCCAGCCAGACGGGACTAGCGTTGTACAATGAGCAGTTCTTC.

V is TRBV28 and J is TRBJ1-2, with D uncertain. Germline V gene data show CDR1 as MDHEN and CDR2 as SYDVKM. Deletions cut 5 bases from V and 5 bases from J, with 6 bases between. The CDR3 loop spans 11 amino acids. In DNA form, the CDR3 reads TGTGCCAGCAGTAAACGGTATGGCTACACCTTC. This encodes CASSKRYGYTF.

The rearrangement joins TRBV2 to TRBJ1-1; tentatively, D is TRBD1 (5 bases). Looked up from germline, CDR1 is SNHLY and CDR2 is FYNNEI. This CDR3 spans 15 amino acids. With 1 base removed from V and 0 bases from J, the gap between germline ends came to 9 bases. The CDR3 bases are TGTGCCAGCAGTGAAGGCACAGGCATGAACACTGAAGCTTTCTTT. It is translated as CASSEGTGMNTEAFF.

V is TRBV6-5 and J is TRBJ2-1; no clear D. The V gene's germline CDR1 is MNHEY and CDR2 SVGAGI. V gave up 6 bases and J gave up 5 bases, with 17 bases separating them. This CDR3 contains 15 residues. DNA of the CDR3: TGTGCCAGCAGCCACTTCCCCAATCTAGACAATGAGCAGTTCTTC. Translation gives CASSHFPNLDNEQFF.

The gene calls are TRBV6-2 or TRBV6-3 and TRBJ2-1, with D possibly being TRBD1 (6 bases). The germline V and J ends were trimmed by 1 base and 12 bases, with 7 bases remaining between them. Germline CDR1 MNHEY, CDR2 SVGEGT. The CDR3 has 11 residues. The CDR3 nucleotides read TGTGCCAGCAGTTACTTGACAGGGCAGTTCTTC. This gives the protein CASSYLTGQFF.

The chain is built from TRBV6-2 or TRBV6-3 and TRBJ1-2; TRBD1 matches 8 bases. The germline gives CDR1 MNHEY, CDR2 SVGEGT. There are 14 residues in the CDR3. J was trimmed by 7 bases and V by 2 bases; bases with no gene match: 6. The CDR3 sequence is CASSYGARGLGYTF. The CDR3 nucleotides read TGTGCCAGCAGTTACGGGGCCAGGGGGCTTGGCTACACCTTC.

The J gene is TRBJ1-1, the V gene TRBV14; no firm D call. CDR1 SGHDN and CDR2 FVKESK come from the germline V gene. The V and J ends lost 6 bases and 1 base respectively, with 9 bases between them. The CDR3 spans 13 residues. The CDR3 is CASRGQSNTEAFF. CDR3 DNA: TGTGCCAGCAGAGGCCAGTCGAACACTGAAGCTTTCTTT.

Ten or more counts support this clone. The V call is TRBV6-5, the J call TRBJ1-6; D is uncertain. The CDR3 is 14 amino acids. Trimming left V 2 bases short and J 8 bases short, with 10 bases between. Per germline, CDR1 MNHEY and CDR2 SVGAGI. The CDR3 here is CASSYGVWDSPLHF. The CDR3 region has the DNA TGTGCCAGCAGTTACGGGGTATGGGATTCACCCCTCCACTTT.

The V and J genes are TRBV27 and TRBJ1-5; TRBD1 matches 7 bases. The CDR3 runs 15 residues. Germline CDR1 reads MNHEY; CDR2 reads SMNVEV (reference sequence). After removal of 6 bases from V and 0 bases from J, the junction contained 5 bases not matched to a gene. The CDR3 DNA reads as TGTGCCAGCAGGACCGGGACAGCTAGCAATCAGCCCCAGCATTTT. Protein sequence: CASRTGTASNQPQHF.

The genes are TRBV6-2 or TRBV6-3 and TRBJ2-2; D may be TRBD2 (5 bases). Trimming left V 2 bases short and J 0 bases short, with 7 bases between. The CDR3 has 15 residues. The germline gives CDR1 MNHEY, CDR2 SVGEGT. The CDR3 region has the DNA TGTGCCAGCAGTTACGTCGGGGCGAACACCGGGGAGCTGTTTTTT. Translating it yields CASSYVGANTGELFF.

V gene TRBV5-1 combines with J gene TRBJ2-4; 7 positions match TRBD1. V trimming: 3 bases; J trimming: 3 bases; junction bases outside the gene matches: 6. The CDR3 contains 15 residues. CDR1 SGHRS and CDR2 YFSETQ come from the germline V gene. This chain's CDR3 is CASSYRGEDKNIQYF. The CDR3 coding sequence is TGCGCCAGCAGCTACAGGGGTGAGGACAAAAACATTCAGTACTTC.

V gene TRBV6-5 combines with J gene TRBJ2-3; 8 nucleotides match TRBD2. Germline CDR1 MNHEY, CDR2 SVGAGI. The ends lost 0 bases at V and 5 bases at J; junction bases unmatched: 1. The CDR3 has 14 amino acids. CDR3 sequence: CASSYSTSVDTQYF. CDR3 DNA sequence: TGTGCCAGCAGTTACTCGACTAGCGTAGATACGCAGTATTTT.

V is TRBV19 and J is TRBJ2-2, with D uncertain. V was trimmed by 5 bases and J by 4 bases, leaving 11 bases between them. Germline V lookup: CDR1 LNHDA, CDR2 SQIVND (reference sequence). The CDR3 sequence is 14 residues long. The CDR3 nucleotides are TGTGCCAGTAGTTCCCTATGGGGCACCGGGGAGCTGTTTTTT. It encodes CASSSLWGTGELFF.

The chain is built from TRBV20-1 and TRBJ2-1; D is ambiguous. Germline loops: CDR1 DFQATT, CDR2 SNEGSKA (reference sequence). The CDR3 covers 14 residues. The V gene lost 3 bases and the J gene lost 2 bases, with 11 bases spanning the gap. The CDR3 bases are TGCAGTGCTAGTGGGGTCGCGCCCTACAATGAGCAGTTCTTC. It codes for CSASGVAPYNEQFF.

In DNA, the CDR3 is TGTGCCAGTAGTTTGACAGTGAACACTGAAGCTTTCTTT. It codes for CASSLTVNTEAFF. J is TRBJ1-1 and V is TRBV19; perhaps TRBD1 as D (5 bases). Germline V gene data show CDR1 as LNHDA and CDR2 as SQIVND (reference sequence). The germline V and J ends were trimmed by 5 bases and 0 bases, with 7 bases remaining between them. This CDR3 region has 13 residues.

The chain combines TRBV27 with TRBJ2-3, with D unclear. Germline V gene data show CDR1 as MNHEY and CDR2 as SMNVEV (reference sequence). Trimming took 6 bases from V and 4 from J, leaving 11 bases between them. This CDR3 is 13 amino acids long. CDR3 loop: CASSIHRSDTQYF. CDR3 bases: TGTGCCAGCAGCATTCACCGATCAGATACGCAGTATTTT.